The rows below give T cell receptor beta chains drawn from one sample of a study of regulatory T cells in long-lasting Graves disease. TCRdb re-called the multiplex PCR reads through MiXCR, storing one row per CDR3 protein. The sample has approximately 250,000 distinct CDR3 sequences, roughly 18% seen once; the top ten hold approximately 20%. Source: peripheral blood mononuclear cells (PBMCs), taken at new diagnosis, from a patient treated with antithyroid drugs. The receptors were sampled from a female donor with Graves disease. Both conserved end residues are part of each CDR3. D genes are given only for firm matches. Expanded clones are given a class, and other clones once, few, many or no size at all.

cdr3_aa,cdr3_nt,v_call,j_call,clone_size,d_call
CASSPRGAGTSGFEQYF,TGCGCCAGCAGCCCCCGGGGGGCCGGGACTAGCGGGTTCGAGCAGTACTTC,TRBV5-1,TRBJ2-7,few,TRBD2
CASSTTSGLVGDTQYF,TGTGCCAGCAGCACGACTAGCGGTTTGGTAGGAGATACGCAGTATTTT,TRBV5-6,TRBJ2-3,few,TRBD2
CASSIGTGRSGNTIYF,TGTGCCAGCAGCATCGGGACAGGACGCTCTGGAAACACCATATATTTT,TRBV9,TRBJ1-3,few,TRBD1
CASSLYELAGGNEQFF,TGTGCCAGCAGCTTATATGAACTAGCGGGGGGCAATGAGCAGTTCTTC,TRBV11-2,TRBJ2-1,many,TRBD2
CASRAGAREKLFF,TGTGCCAGCAGGGCTGGGGCGCGCGAAAAACTGTTTTTT,TRBV2,TRBJ1-4,.,.
CASSLGDLSTDTQYF,TGTGCCAGCAGCTTAGGGGATCTTAGCACAGATACGCAGTATTTT,TRBV7-6,TRBJ2-3,many,.
CAWSVRKGAGKLFF,TGTGCCTGGAGTGTACGGAAGGGGGCAGGAAAACTGTTTTTT,TRBV30,TRBJ1-4,many,TRBD1
CSATNNEQFF,TGCAGTGCTACAAACAATGAGCAGTTCTTC,TRBV20-1,TRBJ2-1,many,.
CASSPPPGLAKSTDTQYF,TGTGCCAGCTCACCACCCCCGGGACTAGCGAAAAGCACAGATACGCAGTATTTT,TRBV18,TRBJ2-3,many,TRBD2
CASSPSGNHNEQFF,TGTGCCAGCAGTCCTAGCGGGAACCACAATGAGCAGTTCTTC,TRBV6-1,TRBJ2-1,many,TRBD2
CASGVGDTEAFF,TGTGCCAGCGGGGTGGGGGACACTGAAGCTTTCTTT,TRBV6-1,TRBJ1-1,.,.
CASSLNPGTYEQYF,TGTGCCAGCAGCCTAAACCCAGGCACCTACGAGCAGTACTTC,TRBV28,TRBJ2-7,once,.
CASSQGQANIQYF,TGTGCCAGCAGCCAAGGACAGGCAAACATTCAGTACTTC,TRBV14,TRBJ2-4,many,.
CASNRDYGINEQFF,TGTGCCAGCAACAGGGACTATGGGATAAATGAGCAGTTCTTC,TRBV6-1,TRBJ2-1,many,.
CASSPLLGGVDTQYF,TGTGCCAGTAGTCCCCTCTTAGGGGGCGTAGATACGCAGTATTTT,TRBV19,TRBJ2-3,.,TRBD1
CAWSRDSGETQYF,TGTGCCTGGAGTAGGGACAGTGGGGAGACCCAGTACTTC,TRBV30,TRBJ2-5,many,TRBD1
CASSSPGLSYEQYF,TGTGCCAGCAGCTCACCGGGCCTCTCCTACGAGCAGTACTTC,TRBV28,TRBJ2-7,.,.
CASSYSSAELWNTEAFF,TGTGCCAGCAGTTACTCGAGCGCGGAACTATGGAACACTGAAGCTTTCTTT,TRBV6-5,TRBJ1-1,many,.
CASSLRGDTEAFF,TGTGCCAGCAGTTTAAGAGGGGACACTGAAGCTTTCTTT,TRBV28,TRBJ1-1,many,.
CSASGQGNYGYTF,TGCAGTGCTAGTGGACAGGGAAACTATGGCTACACCTTC,TRBV20-1,TRBJ1-2,.,TRBD1
CASSIGKNSNQPQHF,TGTGCCAGTAGTATTGGGAAGAATAGCAATCAGCCCCAGCATTTT,TRBV19,TRBJ1-5,few,.
CASSLGGPLWGASNSPLHF,TGCGCCAGCAGCTTGGGGGGACCCCTTTGGGGAGCGTCAAATTCACCCCTCCACTTT,TRBV5-1,TRBJ1-6,.,.
CASTPRGESYNEQFF,TGTGCCAGCACCCCTCGGGGGGAGTCCTACAATGAGCAGTTCTTC,TRBV6-1,TRBJ2-1,many,TRBD2
CASSLPENIYEQYF,TGTGCCAGCAGCCTCCCGGAGAATATCTACGAGCAGTACTTC,TRBV7-2,TRBJ2-7,many,.
CATSVGTGLYWYTEAFF,TGTGCCACCAGTGTTGGGACAGGGCTTTATTGGTACACTGAAGCTTTCTTT,TRBV24-1,TRBJ1-1,many,TRBD1
CASSLEGLGAGYEQYF,TGTGCCAGCAGCTTAGAAGGCTTGGGGGCAGGGTACGAGCAGTACTTC,TRBV7-9,TRBJ2-7,many,.
CASSLVASSGALTDTQYF,TGTGCCAGCAGCTTAGTGGCATCTAGCGGCGCCCTCACAGATACGCAGTATTTT,TRBV7-3,TRBJ2-3,many,TRBD2
CASRPKERGSSYEQYF,TGTGCCAGCAGACCAAAGGAGCGGGGGAGCTCCTACGAGCAGTACTTC,TRBV11-2,TRBJ2-7,.,TRBD2
CASSLDRVSYGYTF,TGTGCCAGCAGCCTCGACCGGGTGTCATATGGCTACACCTTC,TRBV11-2,TRBJ1-2,many,.
CASSLQGDGYTF,TGTGCCAGCTCACTCCAGGGAGACGGCTACACCTTC,TRBV18,TRBJ1-2,many,.
CASSHQETQYF,TGTGCCAGCAGCCATCAAGAGACCCAGTACTTC,TRBV27,TRBJ2-5,many,.
CAWGLAGVWQYF,TGTGCCTGGGGACTAGCGGGAGTCTGGCAGTACTTC,TRBV30,TRBJ2-7,many,TRBD2
CASSFWGTGDFTDTQYF,TGTGCCAGCAGTTTTTGGGGGACAGGGGACTTCACAGATACGCAGTATTTT,TRBV12-3/TRBV12-4,TRBJ2-3,few,TRBD1
CASSDRSWTDTQYF,TGTGCCAGCAGTGACAGGTCTTGGACAGATACGCAGTATTTT,TRBV12-3/TRBV12-4,TRBJ2-3,many,.
CSASSGTGGYEQYF,TGCAGTGCTAGTTCCGGGACAGGGGGCTACGAGCAGTACTTC,TRBV20-1,TRBJ2-7,many,TRBD1
CASSPGPAGGGNIQYF,TGTGCCAGCAGCCCTGGTCCAGCGGGAGGTGGGAACATTCAGTACTTC,TRBV11-2,TRBJ2-4,.,TRBD2
CASPRGLSYNEQFF,TGTGCCAGCCCTAGGGGATTATCCTACAATGAGCAGTTCTTC,TRBV2,TRBJ2-1,once,.
CASSFGGGQGAYGYTF,TGTGCCAGCAGTTTTGGCGGCGGACAGGGAGCCTATGGCTACACCTTC,TRBV6-5,TRBJ1-2,many,TRBD1
CASSLETVGGYTF,TGTGCCAGCAGCTTAGAGACAGTTGGAGGCTACACCTTC,TRBV11-2,TRBJ1-2,many,.
CATSEEGRGGKTQYF,TGTGCCACCAGTGAGGAGGGCCGAGGGGGCAAGACCCAGTACTTC,TRBV24-1,TRBJ2-5,many,.
CASSTTGGNGYTF,TGTGCCAGCAGCACGACAGGGGGGAATGGCTACACCTTC,TRBV5-6,TRBJ1-2,many,TRBD1
CASSLDRGHSPLHF,TGTGCCAGCAGCTTGGACAGGGGGCATTCACCCCTCCACTTT,TRBV7-9,TRBJ1-6,many,TRBD1
CASSLVGRNEKLFF,TGTGCCAGCAGTTTAGTAGGTCGTAATGAAAAACTGTTTTTT,TRBV28,TRBJ1-4,.,.
CASSAGQGALNSPLHF,TGTGCCAGTAGTGCGGGACAGGGAGCCCTGAATTCACCCCTCCACTTT,TRBV19,TRBJ1-6,many,TRBD1
CASSHDDRDGYTF,TGTGCCAGCAGCCATGACGACAGGGATGGCTACACCTTC,TRBV14,TRBJ1-2,many,TRBD1
CASSEGVTTGELFF,TGTGCCAGCAGTGAGGGAGTCACGACCGGGGAGCTGTTTTTT,TRBV25-1,TRBJ2-2,few,.
CATILDTEAFF,TGTGCCACCATCCTGGACACTGAAGCTTTCTTT,TRBV12-3/TRBV12-4,TRBJ1-1,many,.
CASMGTSYEQYF,TGTGCCAGCATGGGGACGAGCTACGAGCAGTACTTC,TRBV6-1,TRBJ2-7,many,.
CASSIDSRNTEAFF,TGTGCCAGTAGTATAGACAGTCGGAACACTGAAGCTTTCTTT,TRBV19,TRBJ1-1,many,.
CASSPIVPGQGNLLSTNEKLFF,TGCGCCAGCAGTCCTATCGTACCTGGACAGGGAAACTTATTATCAACTAATGAAAAACTGTTTTTT,TRBV10-2,TRBJ1-4,many,TRBD1
CASSAGRTSGRFPETQYF,TGTGCCAGCAGCGCCGGGCGGACTAGCGGGAGATTTCCAGAGACCCAGTACTTC,TRBV9,TRBJ2-5,many,TRBD2